This T cell receptor beta chain originates from a study of T cell repertoires in cytomegalovirus infection. For the study at large: Indications of both CMV infection and matching HLA type were provided by public TCR beta signatures. Study-level results: The ex vivo response was dominated by HLA-C-restricted CMV-specific TCR beta clonotypes. Totalled public TCR beta family frequency picked out people who carried CMV plus the relevant HLA.

MiXCR, run by TCRdb on the reads, gives a single entry per CDR3 protein. The sample lists over 150,000 distinct CDR3 sequences, approximately 17% occurring once. This clonotype was observed a handful of times. Antigen unknown. The CDR3 has 13 amino acids. The germline CDR1 and CDR2 sequences are SGDLS and YYNGEE. Trimming left V 6 bases short and J 2 bases short, with 11 bases between. Sequencing input: CD8+ T cells from PBMCs. The chain is built from TRBV9 and TRBJ1-1; D is undetermined. The clonotype originates from a human donor in good health (CMV status not recorded). Some clones in this sample may be carry-over from other donors' samples. Here the CDR3 DNA reads TGTGCCAGCATGAGTGTTGATAACACTGAAGCTTTCTTT. Its protein product is CASMSVDNTEAFF.